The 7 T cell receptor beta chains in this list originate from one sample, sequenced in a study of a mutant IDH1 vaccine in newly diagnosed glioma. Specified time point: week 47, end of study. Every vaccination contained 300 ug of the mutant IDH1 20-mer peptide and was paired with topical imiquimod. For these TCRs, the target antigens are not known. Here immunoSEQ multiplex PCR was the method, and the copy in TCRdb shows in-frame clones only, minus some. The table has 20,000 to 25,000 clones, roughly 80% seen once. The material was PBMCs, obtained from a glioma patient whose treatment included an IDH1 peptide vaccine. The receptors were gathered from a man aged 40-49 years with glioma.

CDR3 sequence: CASSYYNEQFF. The CDR3 bases are TGTGCCAGTAGTTACTACAATGAGCAGTTCTTC. This chain connects TRBV19 to TRBJ2-1; D unclear. The CDR3 runs to 11 residues. Germline V gives CDR1 LNHDA, CDR2 SQIVND (reference sequence). Trimming left V 5 bases short and J 3 bases short, with 2 bases between.

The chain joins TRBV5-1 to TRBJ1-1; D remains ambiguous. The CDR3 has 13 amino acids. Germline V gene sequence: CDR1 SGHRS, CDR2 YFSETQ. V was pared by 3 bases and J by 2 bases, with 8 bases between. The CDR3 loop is CASSYDKNTEAFF. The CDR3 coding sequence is TGCGCCAGCAGCTACGACAAAAACACTGAAGCTTTCTTT. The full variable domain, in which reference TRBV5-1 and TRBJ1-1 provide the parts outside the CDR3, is KAGVTQTPRYLIKTRGQQVTLSCSPISGHRSVSWYQQTPGQGLQFLFEYFSETQRNKGNFPGRFSGRQFSNSRSEMNVSTLELGDSALYLCASSYDKNTEAFFGQGTRLTVV.

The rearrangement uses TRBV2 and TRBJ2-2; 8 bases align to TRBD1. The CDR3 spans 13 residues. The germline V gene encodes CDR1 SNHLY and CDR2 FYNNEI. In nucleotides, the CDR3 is TGTGCTTGCAGGGGGCGCCTGACCGGGGAGCTGTTTTTT. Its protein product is CACRGRLTGELFF.

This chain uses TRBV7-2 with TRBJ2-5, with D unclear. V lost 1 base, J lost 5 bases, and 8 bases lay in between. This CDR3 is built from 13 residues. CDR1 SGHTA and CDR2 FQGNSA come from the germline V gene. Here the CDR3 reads CASSLVVGETQYF. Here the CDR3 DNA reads TGTGCCAGCAGCTTAGTCGTCGGCGAGACCCAGTACTTC.

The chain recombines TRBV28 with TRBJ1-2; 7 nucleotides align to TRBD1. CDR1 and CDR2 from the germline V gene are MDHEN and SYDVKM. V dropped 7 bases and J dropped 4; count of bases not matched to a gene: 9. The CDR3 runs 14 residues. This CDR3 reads CASTTRDSRYGYTF. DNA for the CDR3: TGTGCCAGCACCACCCGGGACAGTCGCTATGGCTACACCTTC.

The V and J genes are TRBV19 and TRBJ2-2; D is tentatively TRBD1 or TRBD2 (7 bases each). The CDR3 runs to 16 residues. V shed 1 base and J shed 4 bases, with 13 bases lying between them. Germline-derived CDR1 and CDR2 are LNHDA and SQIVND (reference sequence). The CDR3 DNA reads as TGTGCCAGTAGTATAGGGGGAGGGGGCACCACCGGGGAGCTGTTTTTT. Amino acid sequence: CASSIGGGGTTGELFF.

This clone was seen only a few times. The CDR3 sequence: CASSIPGLSDQPQHF. The CDR3 DNA is TGTGCCAGTAGTATCCCGGGGTTGAGCGATCAGCCCCAGCATTTT. The J gene is TRBJ1-5, the V gene TRBV19, with D hard to call. Trimming cost V 3 bases and J 5 bases, with 14 bases left between them. CDR1 is LNHDA and CDR2 is SQIVND in the germline V gene (reference sequence). The CDR3 totals 15 residues.